What follows are 3 T cell receptor beta chains derived from one specimen sequenced in a study of pediatric ulcerative colitis. Assay: immunoSEQ multiplex PCR; the TCRdb copy retains only in-frame clones and omits some. The table lists 17,000 or so clones, less than 80% of them singletons. The rectum was sampled with one to two pinch biopsies at colonoscopy. The sample comprised gut tissue. Receptor source: a girl between 10 and 17 years old with moderate ulcerative colitis.

The CDR3 reads CASSELGTYYNEQFF. The CDR3 DNA follows: TGTGCCAGCAGTGAATTGGGGACATACTACAATGAGCAGTTCTTC. The chain has TRBV6-1 and TRBJ2-1; D is perhaps TRBD1 (6 bases). The CDR3 is 15 residues long. Germline-derived CDR1 and CDR2 are MNHNS and SASEGT. V lost 2 bases and J 3 bases, leaving 11 bases between the germline ends.

This rearrangement joins TRBV28 to TRBJ1-5, with 7 bases aligning to TRBD1. V shed 7 bases and J 5 bases; nucleotides not matched to a gene: 8. The CDR3 totals 14 residues. Per the germline V gene, CDR1 is MDHEN and CDR2 is SYDVKM. CDR3 nucleotides: TGTGCCAGCACCATGGGACAGTTTTATCAGCCCCAGCATTTT. It specifies CASTMGQFYQPQHF.

The chain recombines TRBV2 with TRBJ2-1, with D perhaps TRBD1 (6 bases). The CDR3 has 17 residues. V lost 2 bases, J lost 5 bases, and 19 bases lay in between. Germline CDR1 and CDR2: SNHLY and FYNNEI. The CDR3 DNA reads as TGTGCCAGCAGTGAATCGGTGGCTGGGCAGGGGAACAATGAGCAGTTCTTC. This codes for CASSESVAGQGNNEQFF.